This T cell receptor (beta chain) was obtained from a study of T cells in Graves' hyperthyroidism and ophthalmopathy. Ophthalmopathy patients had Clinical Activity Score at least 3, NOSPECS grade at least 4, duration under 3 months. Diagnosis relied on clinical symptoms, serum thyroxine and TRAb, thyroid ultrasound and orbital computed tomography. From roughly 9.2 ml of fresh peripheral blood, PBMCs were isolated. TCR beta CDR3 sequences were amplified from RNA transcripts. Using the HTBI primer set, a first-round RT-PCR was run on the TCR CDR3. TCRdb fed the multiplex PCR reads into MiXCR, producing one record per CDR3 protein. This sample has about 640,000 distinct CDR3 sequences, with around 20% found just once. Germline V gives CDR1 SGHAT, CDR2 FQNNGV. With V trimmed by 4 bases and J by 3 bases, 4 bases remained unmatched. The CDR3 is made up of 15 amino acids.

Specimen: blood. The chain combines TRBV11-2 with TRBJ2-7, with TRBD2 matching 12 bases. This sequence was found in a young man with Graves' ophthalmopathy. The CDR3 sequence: CASSSELAGGYEQYF. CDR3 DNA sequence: TGTGCCAGCAGCTCGGAACTAGCGGGAGGCTACGAGCAGTACTTC.